This TCR beta chain derives from a study of cytomegalovirus exposure and HLA in healthy donors. The CDR3 is 17 residues long. CDR1 and CDR2 from the germline V gene are SGHNT and YYREEE (reference sequence). Trimming at V came to 4 bases and at J to 0 bases, leaving 12 bases not matched to a gene. The PCR used 60 Vbeta and 13 Jbeta primers. Method: immunoSEQ multiplex PCR; TCRdb's copy keeps in-frame clones and lacks some. The table shows some 85,000 clones, with 78% occurring only once. V gene TRBV5-4 combines with J gene TRBJ1-1; 7 bases are shared with TRBD1. The TCR comes from a man aged 18 to 30 in good health and CMV-seropositive. Sequenced sample: PBMCs. For the CDR3, the DNA is TGTGCCAGCAGCCAGGGACAGTGGTTGGGGTTGAACACTGAAGCTTTCTTT. Protein sequence: CASSQGQWLGLNTEAFF.